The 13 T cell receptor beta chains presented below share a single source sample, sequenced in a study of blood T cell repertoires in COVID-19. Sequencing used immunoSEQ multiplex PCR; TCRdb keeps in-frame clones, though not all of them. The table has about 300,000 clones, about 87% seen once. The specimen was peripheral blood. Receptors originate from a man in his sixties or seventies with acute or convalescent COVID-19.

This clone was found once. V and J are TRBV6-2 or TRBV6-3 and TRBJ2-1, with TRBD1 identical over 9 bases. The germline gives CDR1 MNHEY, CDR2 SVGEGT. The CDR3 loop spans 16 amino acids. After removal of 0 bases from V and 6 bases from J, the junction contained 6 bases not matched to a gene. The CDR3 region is CASSYSKDRGPNEQFF. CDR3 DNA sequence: TGTGCCAGCAGTTACTCGAAGGACAGGGGCCCCAATGAGCAGTTCTTC.

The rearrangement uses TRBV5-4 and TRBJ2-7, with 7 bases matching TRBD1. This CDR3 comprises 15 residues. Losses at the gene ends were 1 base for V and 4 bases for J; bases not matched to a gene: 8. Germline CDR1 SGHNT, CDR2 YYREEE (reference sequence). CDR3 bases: TGTGCCAGCAGCTTGTGGACAGGACAGGAGTACGAGCAGTACTTC. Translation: CASSLWTGQEYEQYF.

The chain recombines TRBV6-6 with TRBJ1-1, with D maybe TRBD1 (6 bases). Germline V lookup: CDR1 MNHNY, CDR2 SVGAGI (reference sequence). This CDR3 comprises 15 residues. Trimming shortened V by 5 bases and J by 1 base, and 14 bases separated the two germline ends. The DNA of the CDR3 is TGTGCCAGCAGTACCAGGACAGAGACGAACACTGAAGCTTTCTTT. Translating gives CASSTRTETNTEAFF.

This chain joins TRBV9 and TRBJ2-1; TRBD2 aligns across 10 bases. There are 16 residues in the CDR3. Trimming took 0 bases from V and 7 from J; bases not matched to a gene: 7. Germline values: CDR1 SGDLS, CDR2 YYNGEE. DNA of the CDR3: TGTGCCAGCAGCGTAGATCCTAGCGGGAGTGGTAATGAGCAGTTCTTC. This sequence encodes CASSVDPSGSGNEQFF. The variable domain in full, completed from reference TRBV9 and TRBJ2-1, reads DSGVTQTPKHLITATGQRVTLRCSPRSGDLSVYWYQQSLDQGLQFLIQYYNGEERAKGNILERFSAQQFPDLHSELNLSSLELGDSALYFCASSVDPSGSGNEQFFGPGTRLTVL.

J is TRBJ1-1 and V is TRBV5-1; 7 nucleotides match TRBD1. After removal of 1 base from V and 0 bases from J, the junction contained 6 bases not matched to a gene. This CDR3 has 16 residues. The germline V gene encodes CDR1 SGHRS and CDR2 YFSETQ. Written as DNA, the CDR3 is TGCGCCAGCAGCTTGTCCTCTGGGACAGTGAACACTGAAGCTTTCTTT. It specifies CASSLSSGTVNTEAFF.

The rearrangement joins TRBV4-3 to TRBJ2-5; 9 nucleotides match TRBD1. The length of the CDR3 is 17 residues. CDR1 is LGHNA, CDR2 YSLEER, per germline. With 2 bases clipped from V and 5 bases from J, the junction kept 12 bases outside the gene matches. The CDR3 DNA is TGCGCCAGCAGCCAAAACCTACAGGGGGCGGCGGGGGAGACCCAGTACTTC. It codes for CASSQNLQGAAGETQYF.

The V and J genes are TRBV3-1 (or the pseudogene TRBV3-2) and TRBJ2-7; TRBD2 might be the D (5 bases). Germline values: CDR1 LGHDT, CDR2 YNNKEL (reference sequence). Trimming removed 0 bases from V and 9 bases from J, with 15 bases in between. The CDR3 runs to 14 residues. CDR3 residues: CASSQDRERALQYF. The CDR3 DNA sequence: TGTGCCAGCAGCCAAGATCGGGAAAGGGCTTTGCAGTACTTC.

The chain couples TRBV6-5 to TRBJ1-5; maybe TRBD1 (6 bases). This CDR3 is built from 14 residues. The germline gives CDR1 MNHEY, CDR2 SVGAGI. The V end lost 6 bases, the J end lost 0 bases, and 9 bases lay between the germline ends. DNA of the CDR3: TGTGCCAGCAGGCCGACAGGTAGCAATCAGCCCCAGCATTTT. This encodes CASRPTGSNQPQHF.

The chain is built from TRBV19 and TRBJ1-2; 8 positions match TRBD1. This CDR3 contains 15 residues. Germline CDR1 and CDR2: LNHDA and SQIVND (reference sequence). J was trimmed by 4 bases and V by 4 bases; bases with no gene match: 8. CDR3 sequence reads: CASSTPQGGLYGYTF. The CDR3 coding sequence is TGTGCCAGTAGTACTCCACAGGGGGGCCTCTATGGCTACACCTTC.

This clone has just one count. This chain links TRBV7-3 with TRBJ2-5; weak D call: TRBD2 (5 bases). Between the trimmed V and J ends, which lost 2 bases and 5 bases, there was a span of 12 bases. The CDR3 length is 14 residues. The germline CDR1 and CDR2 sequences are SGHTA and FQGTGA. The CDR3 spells CASSLSAGAETQYF. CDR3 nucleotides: TGTGCCAGCAGCTTATCCGCGGGCGCGGAGACCCAGTACTTC.

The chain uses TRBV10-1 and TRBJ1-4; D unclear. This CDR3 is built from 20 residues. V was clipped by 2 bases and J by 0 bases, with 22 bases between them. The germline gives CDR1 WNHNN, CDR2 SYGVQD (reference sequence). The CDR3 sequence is CASSEKKRPPPPATNEKLFF. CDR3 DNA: TGCGCCAGCAGTGAGAAGAAGAGGCCCCCTCCCCCTGCAACTAATGAAAAACTGTTTTTT.

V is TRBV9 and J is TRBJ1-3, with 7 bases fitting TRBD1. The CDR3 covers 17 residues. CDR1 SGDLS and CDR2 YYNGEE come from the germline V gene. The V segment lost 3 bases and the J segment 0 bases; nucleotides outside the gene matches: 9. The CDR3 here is CASSAAGQPTSGNTIYF. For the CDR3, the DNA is TGTGCCAGCAGCGCCGCGGGACAGCCAACCTCTGGAAACACCATATATTTT.

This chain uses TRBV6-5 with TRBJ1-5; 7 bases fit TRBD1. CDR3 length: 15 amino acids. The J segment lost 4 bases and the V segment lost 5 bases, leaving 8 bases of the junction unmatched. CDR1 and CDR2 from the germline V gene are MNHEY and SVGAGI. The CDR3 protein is CASSPRQGPNQPQHF. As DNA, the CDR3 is TGTGCCAGCAGTCCTCGACAGGGCCCAAATCAGCCCCAGCATTTT.